A single sample gave rise to the 32 T cell receptor beta chains below, sequenced in a study of T cell responses to AZD1222 COVID-19 vaccine. Only in-frame clones appear in the TCRdb table, and some are missing; sequencing was by immunoSEQ multiplex PCR. The sample has about 90,000 clones; 85% to 90% are singletons. The starting material was peripheral blood, obtained 28 days after the second AZD1222 dose. These receptors were taken from an adult who received the AZD1222 COVID-19 vaccine.

The chain recombines TRBV11-2 with TRBJ2-1, with D perhaps matching TRBD2 (6 bases). This CDR3 comprises 18 residues. V lost 0 bases, J lost 5 bases, and 20 bases lay in between. Germline-derived CDR1 and CDR2 are SGHAT and FQNNGV. CDR3 nucleotide sequence: TGTGCCAGCAGCTTAGATTGGGGGGACGGTCCCTCGGACAATGAGCAGTTCTTC. This sequence encodes CASSLDWGDGPSDNEQFF.

This clone was picked up a small number of times. CDR3 in DNA: TGTGCCAGCAGCTTTCTAGGGGACAATGAGCAGTTCTTC. This translates into CASSFLGDNEQFF. This chain uses TRBV11-1 with TRBJ2-1; TRBD1 is a possible D gene (5 bases). CDR1 SGHAT and CDR2 FQDESV come from the germline V gene (reference sequence). The CDR3 loop spans 13 amino acids. V was pared by 3 bases and J by 5 bases, with 8 bases between.

With regard to this clone: An end of the junction does not agree with germline; a read error may underlie this. The V and J genes are TRBV6-6 and TRBJ1-1; 7 positions agree with TRBD1. Germline V gene lookup returns CDR1 MNHNY and CDR2 SVGAGI (reference sequence). The CDR3 loop spans 13 amino acids. The DNA for the CDR3 is TGTGCCAGCACTTACAGGGGGAACACTGAAGCTTTCTTT. It yields the protein CASTYRGNTEAFF.

V gene TRBV7-6 combines with J gene TRBJ1-3; D remains unclear. V lost 5 bases to trimming and J lost 4 bases, with 6 bases between them. The CDR3 runs to 12 residues. Germline V gene data show CDR1 as SGHVS and CDR2 as FNYEAQ. The CDR3 bases are TGTGCCAGCAGCCAGACAGGAAACACCATATATTTT. Its protein is CASSQTGNTIYF.

The chain employs TRBV11-1 and TRBJ2-1, with TRBD2 matching 14 bases. The CDR3 covers 15 residues. Germline assignment: CDR1 SGHAT and CDR2 FQDESV (reference sequence). V lost 4 bases to trimming and J lost 6 bases; unmatched junction nucleotides: 2. Here the CDR3 DNA reads TGTGCCAGCAGCTCGACTAGCGGGGGGGCCAATGAGCAGTTCTTC. As protein: CASSSTSGGANEQFF.

This chain connects TRBV6-2 or TRBV6-3 to TRBJ1-2; 9 bases fit TRBD1. This CDR3 is built from 15 residues. Germline V CDR1 and CDR2: MNHEY, SVGEGT. The junction had 5 bases not matched to a gene; V was cut back by 2 bases and J by 4 bases. The chain's CDR3 is CASSYHRGLPYGYTF. The CDR3 DNA reads as TGTGCCAGCAGTTACCACAGGGGGCTTCCCTATGGCTACACCTTC.

The J gene is TRBJ2-5, the V gene TRBV7-3, with D hard to call. Looked up from germline, CDR1 is SGHTA and CDR2 is FQGTGA. V was cut by 5 bases and J by 3 bases, with 16 bases left in between. The CDR3 spans 15 residues. The CDR3 nucleotides are TGTGCCAGCAGCCCCAACCGAGTTAGGGAAGAGACCCAGTACTTC. This translates into CASSPNRVREETQYF.

V usage is TRBV6-5 and J usage is TRBJ1-2; the D gene is possibly TRBD1 (5 bases). The CDR3 loop spans 16 amino acids. The ends were cut back, 0 bases at V and 0 bases at J, with 11 bases in the middle. Germline lookup yields CDR1 MNHEY and CDR2 SVGAGI. CDR3 bases: TGTGCCAGCAGTTACTCGAGAGGACATACTAACTATGGCTACACCTTC. This encodes CASSYSRGHTNYGYTF.

The rearrangement uses TRBV7-2 and TRBJ2-2, with 13 bases lining up with TRBD2. V dropped 2 bases and J dropped 8; count of bases not matched to a gene: 2. Germline CDR1 SGHTA, CDR2 FQGNSA. The CDR3 runs to 15 residues. The CDR3 DNA reads TGTGCCAGCAGCTTACCGGGACTAGCGGGGGGGGAGCTGTTTTTT. It codes for CASSLPGLAGGELFF.

The V gene is TRBV11-3, the J gene TRBJ2-1; 11 nucleotides agree with TRBD1. CDR3 length equals 16 residues. Germline V gene data show CDR1 as SGHNT and CDR2 as YENEEA. V was clipped by 2 bases and J by 7 bases; unmatched bases: 7. The CDR3 nucleotides read TGTGCCAGCAGCTTACTTGGACAGGGGGCGAGAAATGAGCAGTTCTTC. It codes for CASSLLGQGARNEQFF.

The chain is built from TRBV7-2 and TRBJ1-2; D ambiguous. Per the germline V gene, CDR1 is SGHTA and CDR2 is FQGNSA. V lost 5 bases, J lost 2 bases, and 9 bases lay in between. The CDR3 is made up of 13 amino acids. Written as DNA, the CDR3 is TGTGCCAGCAGCCCTGACTTGAACTATGGCTACACCTTC. Its translation: CASSPDLNYGYTF.

The V call is TRBV6-5, the J call TRBJ2-2, with a possible D match to TRBD2 (6 bases). Trimming took off 10 bases at V and 4 bases at J, with 19 bases between the two ends. The germline V gene encodes CDR1 MNHEY and CDR2 SVGAGI. The CDR3 sequence is 15 residues long. The CDR3 spells CATRRLSEGTGELFF. For the CDR3, the DNA is TGTGCCACTCGCCGACTCTCGGAGGGCACCGGGGAGCTGTTTTTT.

The V and J genes are TRBV18 and TRBJ2-6; 10 bases align to TRBD1. V was pared by 2 bases and J by 0 bases, with 4 bases of the junction left unmatched. Germline assignment: CDR1 KGHSH and CDR2 LQKENI. This CDR3 contains 18 residues. CDR3 region: CASSPWTGGNSGANVLTF. CDR3 DNA sequence: TGTGCCAGCTCACCATGGACAGGGGGTAACTCTGGGGCCAACGTCCTGACTTTC.

The genes are TRBV2 and TRBJ1-6; TRBD1 matches at 7 bases. Germline-derived CDR1 and CDR2 are SNHLY and FYNNEI. The CDR3 covers 15 residues. The junction had 2 bases not matched to a gene; V was cut back by 3 bases and J by 3 bases. Here the CDR3 reads CASSETGFYNSPLHF. The CDR3 nucleotides are TGTGCCAGCAGTGAGACAGGGTTCTATAATTCACCCCTCCACTTT.

The chain carries TRBV6-5 and TRBJ2-7; D assignment may be TRBD1 or TRBD2 (5 bases each). Germline V CDR1 and CDR2: MNHEY, SVGAGI. The CDR3 spans 14 residues. V was trimmed by 2 bases and J by 6 bases, leaving 14 bases between them. CDR3 sequence: CASSYRQGVVEQYF. The CDR3 DNA reads as TGTGCCAGCAGTTACCGGCAGGGAGTAGTCGAGCAGTACTTC.

V gene TRBV9 combines with J gene TRBJ2-4, with a possible D match to TRBD2 (6 bases). CDR3 size: 15 residues. Trimming stripped 3 bases from V and 8 bases from J, with 18 bases between. The V gene's germline CDR1 is SGDLS and CDR2 YYNGEE. For the CDR3, the DNA is TGTGCCAGCAGCGCCGGGGACTCGCCGATTGACATTCAGTACTTC. Protein: CASSAGDSPIDIQYF.

The rearrangement joins TRBV19 to TRBJ2-2, with TRBD2 identical over 9 bases. V lost 5 bases to trimming and J lost 5 bases; unmatched junction nucleotides: 3. The length of the CDR3 is 14 residues. Germline lookup yields CDR1 LNHDA and CDR2 SQIVND (reference sequence). CDR3 sequence reads: CASSLSGRTGELFF. As DNA, the CDR3 is TGTGCCAGTAGTCTTAGCGGGAGAACCGGGGAGCTGTTTTTT.

The genes are TRBV6-5 and TRBJ1-6; D not certain. The CDR3 is made up of 15 amino acids. V lost 0 bases and J lost 9, with 12 bases in between. Germline loops: CDR1 MNHEY, CDR2 SVGAGI. CDR3 sequence reads: CASSYSAPGGSPLHF. Here the CDR3 DNA reads TGTGCCAGCAGTTACTCCGCCCCGGGCGGTTCACCCCTCCACTTT.

The chain has TRBV28 and TRBJ1-3; D may be TRBD1 (5 bases). The CDR3 is 16 residues long. Trimming took 4 bases from V and 2 from J, leaving 15 bases between them. Germline V gene data show CDR1 as MDHEN and CDR2 as SYDVKM. The CDR3 nucleotides are TGTGCCAGCAGTTCCCCCGGCGGGGCGGCTGGAAACACCATATATTTT. Its protein product is CASSSPGGAAGNTIYF.

The J gene is TRBJ2-3, the V gene TRBV19; 11 bases agree with TRBD2. CDR3 length equals 15 residues. The trim removed 5 bases at V and 5 bases at J, leaving 6 bases unmatched. The germline gives CDR1 LNHDA, CDR2 SQIVND (reference sequence). CDR3 sequence reads: CASSVSGRAGDTQYF. Here the CDR3 DNA reads TGTGCCAGTAGTGTTAGCGGGAGGGCCGGAGATACGCAGTATTTT.

This clone was detected only once. The chain employs TRBV28 and TRBJ1-5; D not certain. CDR1 is MDHEN, CDR2 SYDVKM, per germline. The V end was cut by 4 bases, the J end by 6 bases, with 4 bases between. The CDR3 length is 11 residues. CDR3 amino acids: CASSYPQPQHF. The DNA of the CDR3 is TGTGCCAGCAGTTACCCTCAGCCCCAGCATTTT.

The CDR3 sequence: CASSTGAINEQFF. The CDR3 nucleotides read TGTGCCAGCTCCACGGGGGCAATCAATGAGCAGTTCTTC. This chain uses TRBV12-3 or TRBV12-4 with TRBJ2-1; either TRBD1 or TRBD2 may supply D (6 bases each). Trimming removed 8 bases from V and 6 bases from J, with 14 bases in between. The CDR3 totals 13 residues.

The rearrangement uses TRBV2 and TRBJ2-7, with TRBD2 as a possible D gene (5 bases). Per the germline V gene, CDR1 is SNHLY and CDR2 is FYNNEI. The CDR3 has 14 residues. Trimming removed 10 bases at V and 5 bases at J, with 21 bases between. CDR3: CATYRGLANDEQYF. The CDR3 DNA follows: TGTGCCACTTACCGCGGGCTGGCTAACGACGAGCAGTACTTC.

This clone turned up a few times. The genes are TRBV4-3 and TRBJ1-2, with TRBD1 identical over 8 bases. J lost 4 bases, V lost 0 bases, and 4 bases had no gene match. CDR1 is LGHNA, CDR2 YSLEER, per germline. The CDR3 extends over 15 amino acids. CDR3 nucleotides: TGCGCCAGCAGCCAAGAATCAGGGGGCCTCTATGGCTACACCTTC. Amino acids: CASSQESGGLYGYTF.

The V gene is TRBV6-6, the J gene TRBJ2-7; 9 positions match TRBD1. In germline, CDR1 is MNHNY, CDR2 SVGAGI (reference sequence). The CDR3 consists of 15 residues. V dropped 2 bases and J dropped 5; count of bases not matched to a gene: 7. CDR3 in amino acids: CASSYGGQGQDEQYF. CDR3 bases: TGTGCCAGCAGTTACGGGGGACAGGGTCAGGACGAGCAGTACTTC.

This clone was seen once. This sequence joins TRBV6-5 and TRBJ2-5, with 10 nucleotides matching TRBD1. The CDR3 consists of 14 residues. The V gene's germline CDR1 is MNHEY and CDR2 SVGAGI. V lost 6 bases to trimming and J lost 5 bases; unmatched junction nucleotides: 6. In DNA form, the CDR3 reads TGTGCCAGCAGCCGACAGGGGGCTAGGGAGACCCAGTACTTC. It specifies CASSRQGARETQYF.

This chain joins TRBV18 and TRBJ2-5, with D perhaps matching TRBD1 or TRBD2 (5 bases each). This CDR3 has 13 amino acids. CDR1 is KGHSH, CDR2 LQKENI, per germline. The germline V and J ends were trimmed by 4 bases and 2 bases, with 8 bases remaining between them. The CDR3 DNA is TGTGCCAGCTCACGGGGGAAACAAGAGACCCAGTACTTC. Amino acid sequence: CASSRGKQETQYF.

The CDR3 is CASNPNQGGLSYEQYF. CDR3 nucleotide sequence: TGTGCCAGCAACCCAAATCAGGGAGGACTCTCCTACGAGCAGTACTTC. The chain links TRBV27 to TRBJ2-7; D is possibly TRBD2 (6 bases). This CDR3 contains 16 residues. V shed 7 bases and J shed 0 bases, with 19 bases lying between them. The V gene's germline CDR1 is MNHEY and CDR2 SMNVEV (reference sequence).

The V and J genes are TRBV3-1 (or the pseudogene TRBV3-2) and TRBJ1-3; no clear D. CDR1 LGHDT and CDR2 YNNKEL come from the germline V gene (reference sequence). The CDR3 runs to 15 residues. The ends were cut back, 0 bases at V and 0 bases at J, with 6 bases in the middle. The CDR3 DNA sequence: TGTGCCAGCAGCCAAGAGGCACTCTCTGGAAACACCATATATTTT. It translates to CASSQEALSGNTIYF.

The V call is TRBV19, the J call TRBJ2-7; a possible D gene is TRBD2 (5 bases). The CDR3 runs 13 residues. Germline CDR1 and CDR2: LNHDA and SQIVND (reference sequence). Trimming took 6 bases from V and 2 from J, leaving 11 bases between them. The CDR3 DNA sequence: TGTGCCAGTAGGAGCACCGGGGCCTACGAGCAGTACTTC. It encodes CASRSTGAYEQYF.

The rearrangement uses TRBV7-8 and TRBJ1-5; D not certain. The CDR3 is 14 residues long. V lost 5 bases, J lost 5 bases, and 13 bases lay in between. CDR1 is SGHVS and CDR2 is FQNEAQ in the germline V gene. CDR3 sequence (DNA): TGTGCCAGCAGCCCCCTGGGAGGTTATCAGCCCCAGCATTTT. Residues: CASSPLGGYQPQHF.

The chain carries TRBV28 and TRBJ2-7, with 9 bases matching TRBD1. Germline V gene data show CDR1 as MDHEN and CDR2 as SYDVKM. V lost 6 bases to trimming and J lost 6 bases; unmatched junction nucleotides: 9. The CDR3 sequence is 14 residues long. CDR3 amino acids: CASRRTGAPLEQYF. Written as DNA, the CDR3 is TGTGCCAGCAGGCGGACAGGGGCCCCCCTCGAGCAGTACTTC.